This TCR beta chain stems from a study of cytomegalovirus exposure and HLA in healthy donors. Study-level background: Just over 80% of roughly 430 genotyped donors fell in the Caucasian-associated ancestry cluster. Study observations and caveats: Investigators reported about 160 TCR beta chains as tied to cytomegalovirus.

In the case of this clone: The antigen is undetermined.

V lost 2 bases, J lost 1 base, and 0 bases stayed unmatched. Germline lookup yields CDR1 WSHSY and CDR2 SAAADI. The CDR3 contains 16 residues. In the PCR, 60 Vbeta and 13 Jbeta primers were used. Some clones are missing from TCRdb's copy, which holds only in-frame ones; the method was immunoSEQ multiplex PCR. Among more than 85,000 clones listed, under 85% were seen once. The rearrangement uses TRBV10-2 and TRBJ2-5; 14 nucleotides agree with TRBD2. This TCR was sampled from a man younger than 45 in good health and CMV-seronegative. The sequenced sample consisted of PBMCs. DNA of the CDR3: TGCGCCAGCAGTGAGGGACTAGCGGGGGGCCAAGAGACCCAGTACTTC. Translating gives CASSEGLAGGQETQYF.